The sequence of this T cell receptor beta chain was determined in a study of long-term antiretroviral therapy in people with HIV. Sequencing used immunoSEQ v3.0 at survey level. The protocol was immunoSEQ multiplex PCR, while the TCRdb copy is restricted to in-frame clones and leaves out a portion. The sample includes approximately 13,000 clones, more than 60% of them seen just once. V was cut by 4 bases and J by 1 base, with 4 bases left in between. Per germline, CDR1 MNHNS and CDR2 SASEGT. This CDR3 contains 12 residues. The table lists this clone with a few counts. The chain couples TRBV6-1 to TRBJ1-2; D is ambiguous. Sequencing used unsorted PBMCs, obtained 1.3 years before starting antiretroviral therapy. The clonotype was recovered from a man aged 35-49 years with HIV. CDR3 nucleotides: TGTGCCAGCAGTGCTATTAACTATGGCTACACCTTC. The encoded protein is CASSAINYGYTF.